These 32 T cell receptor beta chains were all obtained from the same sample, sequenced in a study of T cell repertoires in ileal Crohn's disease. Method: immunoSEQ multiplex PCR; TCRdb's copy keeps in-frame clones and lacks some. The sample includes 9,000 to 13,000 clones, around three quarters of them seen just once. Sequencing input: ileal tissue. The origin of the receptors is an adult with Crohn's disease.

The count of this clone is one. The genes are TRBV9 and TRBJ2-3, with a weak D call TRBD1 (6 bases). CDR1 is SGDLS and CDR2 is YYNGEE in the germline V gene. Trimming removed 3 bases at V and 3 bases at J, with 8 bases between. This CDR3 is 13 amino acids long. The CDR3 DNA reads TGTGCCAGCAGCGCAGGACAGACAGATACGCAGTATTTT. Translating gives CASSAGQTDTQYF.

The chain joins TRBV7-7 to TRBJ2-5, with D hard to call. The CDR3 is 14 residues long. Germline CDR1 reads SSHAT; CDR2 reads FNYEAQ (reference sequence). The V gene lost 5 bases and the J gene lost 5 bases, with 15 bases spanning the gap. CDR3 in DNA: TGTGCCAGCAGCGTTAGTAGCCGCCTGGAGACCCAGTACTTC. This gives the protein CASSVSSRLETQYF.

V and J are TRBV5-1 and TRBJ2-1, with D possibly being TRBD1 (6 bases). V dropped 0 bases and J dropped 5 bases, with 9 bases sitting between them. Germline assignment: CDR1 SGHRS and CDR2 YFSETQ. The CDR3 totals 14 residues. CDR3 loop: CASSLAAGDNEQFF. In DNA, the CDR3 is TGCGCCAGCAGCTTGGCGGCAGGGGACAATGAGCAGTTCTTC.

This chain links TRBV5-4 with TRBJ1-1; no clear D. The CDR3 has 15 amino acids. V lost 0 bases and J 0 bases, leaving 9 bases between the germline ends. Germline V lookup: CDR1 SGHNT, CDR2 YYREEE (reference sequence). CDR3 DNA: TGTGCCAGCAGCTTGGGCTTGCAGGTGAACACTGAAGCTTTCTTT. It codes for CASSLGLQVNTEAFF.

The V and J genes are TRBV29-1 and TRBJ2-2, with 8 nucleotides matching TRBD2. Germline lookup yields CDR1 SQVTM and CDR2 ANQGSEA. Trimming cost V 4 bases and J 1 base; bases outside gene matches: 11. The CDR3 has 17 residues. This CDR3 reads CSVASWRGDWNTGELFF. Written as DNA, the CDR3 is TGCAGCGTTGCATCTTGGCGGGGGGATTGGAACACCGGGGAGCTGTTTTTT.

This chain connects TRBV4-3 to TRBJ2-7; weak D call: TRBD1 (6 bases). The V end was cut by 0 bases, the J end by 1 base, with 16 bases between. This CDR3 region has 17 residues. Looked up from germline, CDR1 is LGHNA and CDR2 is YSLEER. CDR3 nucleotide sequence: TGCGCCAGCAGCCAAGAGCTCACCGGGACACTGTCCTACGAGCAGTACTTC. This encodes CASSQELTGTLSYEQYF.

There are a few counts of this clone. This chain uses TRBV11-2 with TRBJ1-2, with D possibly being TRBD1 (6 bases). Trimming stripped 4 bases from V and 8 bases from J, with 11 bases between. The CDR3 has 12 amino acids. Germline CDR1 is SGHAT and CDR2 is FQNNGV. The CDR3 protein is CASSSTGSGYTF. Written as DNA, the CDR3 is TGTGCCAGCAGCTCCACAGGGAGCGGCTACACCTTC.

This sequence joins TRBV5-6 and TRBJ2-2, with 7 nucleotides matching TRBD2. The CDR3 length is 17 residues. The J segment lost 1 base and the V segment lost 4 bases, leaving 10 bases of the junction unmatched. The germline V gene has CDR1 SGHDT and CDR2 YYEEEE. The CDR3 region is CASSRDEGLQNTGELFF. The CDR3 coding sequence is TGTGCCAGCAGCCGGGACGAGGGACTACAGAACACCGGGGAGCTGTTTTTT.

DNA for the CDR3: TGCAGCGCTGCCGCACCCGACAGGAGCAACGAGCAGTACTTC. It specifies CSAAAPDRSNEQYF. The chain is built from TRBV29-1 and TRBJ2-7, with a tentative D call TRBD1 (6 bases). Germline CDR1 is SQVTM and CDR2 is ANQGSEA. The CDR3 has 14 amino acids. Trimming removed 7 bases from V and 5 bases from J, with 21 bases in between.

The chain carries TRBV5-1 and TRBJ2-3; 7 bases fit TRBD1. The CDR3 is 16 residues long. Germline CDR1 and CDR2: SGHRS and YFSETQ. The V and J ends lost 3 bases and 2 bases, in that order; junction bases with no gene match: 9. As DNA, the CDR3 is TGCGCCAGCAGCTGGGGACAGCAAAGTATCACAGATACGCAGTATTTT. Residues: CASSWGQQSITDTQYF. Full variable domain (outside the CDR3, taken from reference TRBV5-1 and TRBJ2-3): KAGVTQTPRYLIKTRGQQVTLSCSPISGHRSVSWYQQTPGQGLQFLFEYFSETQRNKGNFPGRFSGRQFSNSRSEMNVSTLELGDSALYLCASSWGQQSITDTQYFGPGTRLTVL.

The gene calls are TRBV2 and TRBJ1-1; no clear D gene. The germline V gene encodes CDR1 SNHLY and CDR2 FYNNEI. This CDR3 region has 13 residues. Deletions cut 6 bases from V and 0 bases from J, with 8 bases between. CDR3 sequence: CASRANMNTEAFF. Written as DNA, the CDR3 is TGTGCCAGCAGGGCAAACATGAACACTGAAGCTTTCTTT.

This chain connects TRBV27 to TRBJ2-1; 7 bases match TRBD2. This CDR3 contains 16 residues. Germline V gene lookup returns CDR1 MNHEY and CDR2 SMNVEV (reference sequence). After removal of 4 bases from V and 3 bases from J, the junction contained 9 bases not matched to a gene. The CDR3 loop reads CASSSIAGSGYNEQFF. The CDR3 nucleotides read TGTGCCAGCAGTTCTATAGCGGGTAGTGGCTACAATGAGCAGTTCTTC.

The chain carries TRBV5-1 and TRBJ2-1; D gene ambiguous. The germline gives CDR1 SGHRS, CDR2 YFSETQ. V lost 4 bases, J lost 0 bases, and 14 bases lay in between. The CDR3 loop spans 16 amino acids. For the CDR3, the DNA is TGCGCCAGCAGCCCGGCGGTCGTAAGCTCCTACAATGAGCAGTTCTTC. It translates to CASSPAVVSSYNEQFF.

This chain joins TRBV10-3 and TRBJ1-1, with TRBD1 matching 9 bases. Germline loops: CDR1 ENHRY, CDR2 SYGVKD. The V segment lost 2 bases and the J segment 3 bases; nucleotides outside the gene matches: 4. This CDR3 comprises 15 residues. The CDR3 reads CAISEGTGYHTEAFF. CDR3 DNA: TGTGCCATCAGTGAGGGGACAGGGTACCACACTGAAGCTTTCTTT.

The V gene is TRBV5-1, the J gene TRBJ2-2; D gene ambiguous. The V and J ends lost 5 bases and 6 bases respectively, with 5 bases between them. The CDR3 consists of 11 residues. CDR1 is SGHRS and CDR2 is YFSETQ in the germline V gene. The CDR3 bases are TGCGCCAGCAGTCTATCCGGGGAGCTGTTTTTT. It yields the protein CASSLSGELFF. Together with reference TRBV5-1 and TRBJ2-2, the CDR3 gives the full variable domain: KAGVTQTPRYLIKTRGQQVTLSCSPISGHRSVSWYQQTPGQGLQFLFEYFSETQRNKGNFPGRFSGRQFSNSRSEMNVSTLELGDSALYLCASSLSGELFFGEGSRLTVL.

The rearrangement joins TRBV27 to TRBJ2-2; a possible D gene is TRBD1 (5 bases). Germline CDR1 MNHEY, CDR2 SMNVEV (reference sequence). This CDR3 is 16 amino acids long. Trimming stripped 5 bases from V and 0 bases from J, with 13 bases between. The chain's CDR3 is CASSEVTATNTGELFF. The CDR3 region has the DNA TGTGCCAGCAGTGAGGTGACAGCGACGAACACCGGGGAGCTGTTTTTT.

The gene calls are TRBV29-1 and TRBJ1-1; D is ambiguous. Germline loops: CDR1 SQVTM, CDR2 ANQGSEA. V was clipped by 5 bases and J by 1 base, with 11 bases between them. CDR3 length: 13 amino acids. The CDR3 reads CSVTPAGNTEAFF. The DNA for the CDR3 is TGCAGCGTTACTCCGGCAGGGAACACTGAAGCTTTCTTT.

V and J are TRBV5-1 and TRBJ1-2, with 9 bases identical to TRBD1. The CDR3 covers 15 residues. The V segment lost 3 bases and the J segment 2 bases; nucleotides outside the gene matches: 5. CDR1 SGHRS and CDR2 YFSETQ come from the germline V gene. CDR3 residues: CASSSSGTGNYGYTF. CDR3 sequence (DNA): TGCGCCAGCAGCTCCTCCGGGACAGGGAACTATGGCTACACCTTC.

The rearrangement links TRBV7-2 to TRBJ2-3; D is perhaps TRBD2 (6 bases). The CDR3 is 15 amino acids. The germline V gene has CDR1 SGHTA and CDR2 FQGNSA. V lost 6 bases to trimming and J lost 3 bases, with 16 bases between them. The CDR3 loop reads CASRPSGGVTDTQYF. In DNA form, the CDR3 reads TGTGCCAGCAGGCCCTCGGGCGGGGTTACAGATACGCAGTATTTT.

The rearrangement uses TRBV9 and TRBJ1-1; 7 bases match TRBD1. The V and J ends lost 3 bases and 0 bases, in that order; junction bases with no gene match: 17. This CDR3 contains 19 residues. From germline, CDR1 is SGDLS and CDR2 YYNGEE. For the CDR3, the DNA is TGTGCCAGCAGCGAACCCCGGTGGACAGGTACTTTAATGAACACTGAAGCTTTCTTT. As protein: CASSEPRWTGTLMNTEAFF.

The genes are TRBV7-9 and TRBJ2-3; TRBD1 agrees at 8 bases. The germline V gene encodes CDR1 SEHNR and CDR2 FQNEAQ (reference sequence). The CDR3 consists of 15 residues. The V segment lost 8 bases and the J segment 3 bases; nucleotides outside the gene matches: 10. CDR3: CASVPGQGLTDTQYF. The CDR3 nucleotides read TGTGCCAGCGTGCCAGGACAGGGATTAACAGATACGCAGTATTTT. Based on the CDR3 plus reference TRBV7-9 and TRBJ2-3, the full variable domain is DTGVSQNPRHKITKRGQNVTFRCDPISEHNRLYWYRQTLGQGPEFLTYFQNEAQLEKSRLLSDRFSAERPKGSFSTLEIQRTEQGDSAMYLCASVPGQGLTDTQYFGPGTRLTVL.

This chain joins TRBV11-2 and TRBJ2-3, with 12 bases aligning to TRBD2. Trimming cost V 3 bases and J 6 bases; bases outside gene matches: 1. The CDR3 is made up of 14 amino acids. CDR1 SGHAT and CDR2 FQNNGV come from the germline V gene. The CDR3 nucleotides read TGTGCCAGCAGCTTGGGACTAGCGGGTGATACGCAGTATTTT. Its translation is CASSLGLAGDTQYF.

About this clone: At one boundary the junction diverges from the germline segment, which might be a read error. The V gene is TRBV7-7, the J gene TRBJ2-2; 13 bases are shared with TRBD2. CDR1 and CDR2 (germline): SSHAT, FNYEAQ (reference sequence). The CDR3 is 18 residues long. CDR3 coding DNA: TGTGCTAGCAGCCTGCGACTAGCGGGGGGTGTTAACACCGGGGAGCTGTTTTTT. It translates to CASSLRLAGGVNTGELFF.

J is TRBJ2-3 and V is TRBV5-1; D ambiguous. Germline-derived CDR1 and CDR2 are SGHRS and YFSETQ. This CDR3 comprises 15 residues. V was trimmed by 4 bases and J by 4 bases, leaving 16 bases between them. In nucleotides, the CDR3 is TGCGCCAGCAGCCCTGGATTAGCTTGGGCAGATACGCAGTATTTT. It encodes CASSPGLAWADTQYF.

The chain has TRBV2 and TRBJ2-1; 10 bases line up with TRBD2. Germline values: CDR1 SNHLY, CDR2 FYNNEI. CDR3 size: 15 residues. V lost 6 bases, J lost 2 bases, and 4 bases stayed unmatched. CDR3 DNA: TGTGCCAGCAGACTCAGCGGGGGGGCCTACAATGAGCAGTTCTTC. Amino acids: CASRLSGGAYNEQFF. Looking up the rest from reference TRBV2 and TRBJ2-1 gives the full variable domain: EPEVTQTPSHQVTQMGQEVILRCVPISNHLYFYWYRQILGQKVEFLVSFYNNEISEKSEIFDDQFSVERPDGSNFTLKIRSTKLEDSAMYFCASRLSGGAYNEQFFGPGTRLTVL.

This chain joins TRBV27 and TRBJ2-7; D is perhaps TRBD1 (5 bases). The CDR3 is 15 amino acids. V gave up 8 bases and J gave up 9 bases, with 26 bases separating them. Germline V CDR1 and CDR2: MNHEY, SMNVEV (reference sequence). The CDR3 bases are TGTGCCAGCCACCTTGATGGGGCAGGCCCTGAAGGGCAGTACTTC. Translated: CASHLDGAGPEGQYF.

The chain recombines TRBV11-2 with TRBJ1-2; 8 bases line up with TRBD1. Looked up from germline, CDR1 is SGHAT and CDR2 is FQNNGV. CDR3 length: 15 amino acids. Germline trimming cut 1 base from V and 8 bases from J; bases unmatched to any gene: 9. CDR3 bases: TGTGCCAGCAGCTTAGCCTCAGGGGGCGCCGGGGGCTACACCTTC. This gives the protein CASSLASGGAGGYTF. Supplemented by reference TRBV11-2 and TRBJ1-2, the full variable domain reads EAGVAQSPRYKIIEKRQSVAFWCNPISGHATLYWYQQILGQGPKLLIQFQNNGVVDDSQLPKDRFSAERLKGVDSTLKIQPAKLEDSAVYLCASSLASGGAGGYTFGSGTRLTVV.

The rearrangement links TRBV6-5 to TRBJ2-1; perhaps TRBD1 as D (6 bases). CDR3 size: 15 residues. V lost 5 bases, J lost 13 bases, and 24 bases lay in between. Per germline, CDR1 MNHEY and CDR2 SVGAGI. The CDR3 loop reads CASSPLSLSGTPQFF. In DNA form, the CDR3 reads TGTGCCAGCAGTCCCCTCTCATTATCCGGGACACCTCAGTTCTTC.

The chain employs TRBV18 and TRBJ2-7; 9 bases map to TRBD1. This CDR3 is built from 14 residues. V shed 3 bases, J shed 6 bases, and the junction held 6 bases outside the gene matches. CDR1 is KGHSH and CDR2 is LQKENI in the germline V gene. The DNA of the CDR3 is TGTGCCAGCTCACCGGGACAGGGACGGCGCGAGCAGTACTTC. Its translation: CASSPGQGRREQYF.

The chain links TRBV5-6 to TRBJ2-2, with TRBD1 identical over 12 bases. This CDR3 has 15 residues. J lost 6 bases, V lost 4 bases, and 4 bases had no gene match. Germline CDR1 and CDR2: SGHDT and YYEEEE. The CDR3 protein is CASSMGQGASGELFF. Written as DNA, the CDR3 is TGTGCCAGCAGCATGGGACAGGGGGCATCCGGGGAGCTGTTTTTT.

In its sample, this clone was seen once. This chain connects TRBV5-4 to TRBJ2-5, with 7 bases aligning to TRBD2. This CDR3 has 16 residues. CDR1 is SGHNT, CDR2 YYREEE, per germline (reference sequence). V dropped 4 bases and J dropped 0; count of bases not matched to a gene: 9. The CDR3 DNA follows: TGTGCCAGCAGCCCCCGGACTAGTCAGTACCAAGAGACCCAGTACTTC. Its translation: CASSPRTSQYQETQYF. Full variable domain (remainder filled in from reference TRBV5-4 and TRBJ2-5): ETGVTQSPTHLIKTRGQQVTLRCSSQSGHNTVSWYQQALGQGPQFIFQYYREEENGRGNFPPRFSGLQFPNYSSELNVNALELDDSALYLCASSPRTSQYQETQYFGPGTRLLVL.

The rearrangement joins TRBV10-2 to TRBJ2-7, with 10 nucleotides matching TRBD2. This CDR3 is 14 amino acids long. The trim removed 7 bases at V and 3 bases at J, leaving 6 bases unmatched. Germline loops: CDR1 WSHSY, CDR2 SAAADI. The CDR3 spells CASTLAGGSYEQYF. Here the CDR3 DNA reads TGCGCCAGCACCTTAGCGGGGGGCAGCTACGAGCAGTACTTC.